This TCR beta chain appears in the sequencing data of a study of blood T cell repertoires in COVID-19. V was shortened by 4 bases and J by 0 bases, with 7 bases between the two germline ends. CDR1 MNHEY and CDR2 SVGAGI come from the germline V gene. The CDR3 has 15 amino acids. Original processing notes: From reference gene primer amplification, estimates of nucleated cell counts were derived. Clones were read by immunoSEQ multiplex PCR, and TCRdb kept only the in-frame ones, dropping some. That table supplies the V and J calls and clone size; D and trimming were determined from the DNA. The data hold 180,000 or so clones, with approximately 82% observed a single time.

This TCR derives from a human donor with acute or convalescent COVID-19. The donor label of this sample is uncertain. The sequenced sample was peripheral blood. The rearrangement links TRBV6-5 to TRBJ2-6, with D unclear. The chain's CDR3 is CASSSATSGANVLTF. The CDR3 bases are TGTGCCAGCAGTTCCGCTACCTCTGGGGCCAACGTCCTGACTTTC.